These 20 T cell receptor beta chains came from one sample sequenced in a study of HIV-infected patients and healthy controls. No cell fractionation was done, so the repertoire covers all unsorted peripheral blood T cells. cDNA was made from about 480 ng RNA using alpha and beta constant primers. Using multiplexing indices, alpha and beta chain libraries were generated apart by chain-specific third strand synthesis. From the 5' RACE reads, TCRdb called clonotypes with MiXCR, one entry per CDR3 protein. The sample lists 15,000 to 20,000 distinct CDR3 sequences; roughly 9.3% were seen once. Sequencing input: blood. The receptor set was obtained from an adult in good health.

This clonotype came up many times. The chain uses TRBV4-3 and TRBJ2-1; D perhaps matches TRBD2 (7 bases). The CDR3 length is 18 residues. V lost 4 bases to trimming and J lost 7 bases, with 26 bases between them. Germline assignment: CDR1 LGHNA and CDR2 YSLEER. CDR3 DNA sequence: TGCGCCAGCAGCCCTCAACCCCGAGGGGGGGAAACGCGGAATGAGCAGTTCTTC. Protein sequence: CASSPQPRGGETRNEQFF.

In its sample, this clonotype was seen many times. CDR3 amino acids: CASSARRGLNEKLFF. The CDR3 DNA reads as TGTGCCAGCAGTGCTCGGAGGGGGTTAAATGAAAAACTGTTTTTT. This chain links TRBV12-3 or TRBV12-4 with TRBJ1-4; maybe TRBD1 (6 bases). The CDR3 is 15 amino acids. Trimming cost V 5 bases and J 5 bases, with 15 bases left between them.

By proportion, this clonotype is medium-sized (0.01 to 0.1%). The CDR3 loop reads CASSLASSPRDTQYF. The CDR3 DNA sequence: TGTGCCAGCAGCTTAGCGTCTAGCCCCCGGGATACGCAGTATTTT. The chain carries TRBV7-9 and TRBJ2-3; perhaps TRBD2 as D (5 bases). The CDR3 runs to 15 residues. Germline V gives CDR1 SEHNR, CDR2 FQNEAQ (reference sequence). Trimming stripped 0 bases from V and 6 bases from J, with 13 bases between.

This clonotype has a count of ten or more. The CDR3, as DNA: TGTGCCACCAGTGACCTTCCGACTAGCGGGATTACAGATACGCAGTATTTT. Its translation: CATSDLPTSGITDTQYF. The chain couples TRBV24-1 to TRBJ2-3; 11 positions agree with TRBD2. V dropped 4 bases and J dropped 3; count of bases not matched to a gene: 8. Germline loops: CDR1 KGHDR, CDR2 SFDVKD. The CDR3 covers 17 residues.

In this sample, this clonotype turned up many times. The J gene is TRBJ2-2, the V gene TRBV14, with 7 bases aligning to TRBD1. With V trimmed by 1 base and J by 4 bases, 18 bases remained unmatched. Germline V gene lookup returns CDR1 SGHDN and CDR2 FVKESK. The CDR3 totals 20 residues. This chain's CDR3 is CASSQVPSARQGRSTGELFF. For the CDR3, the DNA is TGTGCCAGCAGCCAAGTGCCCTCCGCGAGACAGGGAAGGAGCACCGGGGAGCTGTTTTTT.

This clonotype showed up just a few times. The chain carries TRBV19 and TRBJ2-3; D unclear. This CDR3 comprises 14 residues. V shed 3 bases and J shed 0 bases, with 7 bases lying between them. Germline-derived CDR1 and CDR2 are LNHDA and SQIVND (reference sequence). CDR3 region: CASSITASTDTQYF. The CDR3 region has the DNA TGTGCCAGTAGTATTACGGCTAGCACAGATACGCAGTATTTT.

This clonotype was picked up many times. This chain joins TRBV20-1 and TRBJ2-7, with D tentatively TRBD1 (7 bases). Trimming left V 1 base short and J 3 bases short, with 13 bases between. The CDR3 is 14 amino acids. Germline V gene sequence: CDR1 DFQATT, CDR2 SNEGSKA (reference sequence). CDR3 in amino acids: CSARGGDRDYEQYF. The CDR3 coding sequence is TGCAGTGCTAGAGGGGGGGACAGAGACTACGAGCAGTACTTC.

The chain couples TRBV14 to TRBJ1-6; no reliable D call. V was cut by 4 bases and J by 10 bases, with 11 bases left in between. Germline V gene lookup returns CDR1 SGHDN and CDR2 FVKESK. This CDR3 contains 13 residues. CDR3 nucleotides: TGTGCCAGCAGCCCACTAGCTTCCTCACCCCTCCACTTT. The encoded protein is CASSPLASSPLHF.

This clonotype was picked up many times. The chain joins TRBV28 to TRBJ2-7; D uncertain. With 5 bases removed from V and 1 base from J, the gap between germline ends came to 6 bases. CDR1 is MDHEN and CDR2 is SYDVKM in the germline V gene. This CDR3 is 12 amino acids long. The CDR3 sequence: CASSLESYEQYF. In DNA, the CDR3 is TGTGCCAGCAGTCTAGAGTCCTACGAGCAGTACTTC.

The CDR3 DNA reads as TGCGCCAGCAGCCCTCACCTGGGATACTACGAGCAGTACTTC. It encodes CASSPHLGYYEQYF. The chain recombines TRBV4-3 with TRBJ2-7; the D is unclear. This CDR3 contains 14 residues. Trimming shortened V by 4 bases and J by 3 bases, and 13 bases separated the two germline ends. Looked up from germline, CDR1 is LGHNA and CDR2 is YSLEER.

This clonotype was seen ten or more times. This CDR3 reads CASSEVRLAVYNEQFF. CDR3 in DNA: TGTGCCAGCAGTGAAGTGAGGCTAGCAGTCTACAATGAGCAGTTCTTC. The chain couples TRBV2 to TRBJ2-1, with TRBD2 as a possible D gene (5 bases). Germline V gene data show CDR1 as SNHLY and CDR2 as FYNNEI. The CDR3 covers 16 residues. Trimming took 1 base from V and 3 from J, leaving 13 bases between them.

This clonotype has at least ten counts. The genes are TRBV4-2 and TRBJ1-6; D may be TRBD1 (6 bases). Germline V gene lookup returns CDR1 LGHNA and CDR2 YNFKEQ. The CDR3 sequence is 21 residues long. Trimming removed 2 bases from V and 6 bases from J, with 29 bases in between. CDR3 amino acids: CASSQKTGGGVRARLNSPLHF. CDR3 coding DNA: TGTGCCAGCAGCCAAAAGACCGGAGGGGGAGTTCGAGCCCGGCTTAATTCACCCCTCCACTTT.

This clonotype was found many times. This rearrangement joins TRBV5-5 to TRBJ2-5; D is uncertain. V gave up 4 bases and J gave up 0 bases, with 7 bases separating them. Per the germline V gene, CDR1 is SGHKS and CDR2 is YYEKEE (reference sequence). The CDR3 contains 13 residues. CDR3 DNA: TGTGCCAGCAGCCGAGGTTACCAAGAGACCCAGTACTTC. It encodes CASSRGYQETQYF.

The chain has TRBV25-1 and TRBJ2-7; D is possibly TRBD1 or TRBD2 (6 bases each). Trimming took 3 bases from V and 2 from J, leaving 14 bases between them. CDR3 length equals 15 residues. The germline CDR1 and CDR2 sequences are MGHDK and SYGVNS. In DNA, the CDR3 is TGTGCCAGCAGTGATCCGAGGGGGGCCCCCTACGAGCAGTACTTC. It encodes CASSDPRGAPYEQYF.

This clonotype came up a few times. The rearrangement joins TRBV5-1 to TRBJ1-4; the D is unclear. V shed 0 bases and J shed 0 bases, with 9 bases lying between them. Per germline, CDR1 SGHRS and CDR2 YFSETQ. The CDR3 runs 16 residues. The CDR3 DNA reads as TGCGCCAGCAGCTTGGGCACGCATGCAACTAATGAAAAACTGTTTTTT. It yields the protein CASSLGTHATNEKLFF. The variable domain in full, with the rest retrieved from reference TRBV5-1 and TRBJ1-4, is KAGVTQTPRYLIKTRGQQVTLSCSPISGHRSVSWYQQTPGQGLQFLFEYFSETQRNKGNFPGRFSGRQFSNSRSEMNVSTLELGDSALYLCASSLGTHATNEKLFFGSGTQLSVL.

The DNA of the CDR3 is TGTGCCAGCAGTTACAGTCGGACCGGGGAGCTGTTTTTT. Translation: CASSYSRTGELFF. The chain carries TRBV14 and TRBJ2-2; D ambiguous. Trimming took 6 bases from V and 5 from J, leaving 10 bases between them. Germline lookup yields CDR1 SGHDN and CDR2 FVKESK. The CDR3 runs 13 residues.

The V and J genes are TRBV20-1 and TRBJ2-3; 8 nucleotides match TRBD2. CDR1 is DFQATT, CDR2 SNEGSKA, per germline (reference sequence). V shed 1 base and J 4 bases; nucleotides not matched to a gene: 7. This CDR3 region has 15 residues. The CDR3 sequence is CSARAEAGVADTQYF. The CDR3 DNA sequence: TGCAGTGCTAGAGCCGAAGCGGGAGTGGCAGATACGCAGTATTTT.

This clonotype has a count of ten or more. The chain carries TRBV7-2 and TRBJ1-5; D not certain. The V gene's germline CDR1 is SGHTA and CDR2 FQGNSA. Between the trimmed V and J ends, which lost 5 bases and 5 bases, there was a span of 10 bases. CDR3 length equals 13 residues. As DNA, the CDR3 is TGTGCCAGCAGCCTTATCACTTATCAGCCCCAGCATTTT. The encoded protein is CASSLITYQPQHF.

In the case of this clonotype: A read error may explain this, as a much larger clone is one base away. The rearrangement links TRBV7-9 to TRBJ2-5; possible D gene TRBD1, 5 bases. From germline, CDR1 is SEHNR and CDR2 FQNEAQ (reference sequence). This CDR3 region has 15 residues. V lost 5 bases and J 1 base, leaving 14 bases between the germline ends. The CDR3 is CASSRRQNFQETQYF. Written as DNA, the CDR3 is TGTGCCAGCAGCCGCAGACAGAACTTCCAAGAGACCCAGTACTTC.

This clonotype was seen repeatedly, ten times or more. This rearrangement joins TRBV4-1 to TRBJ1-1; D remains ambiguous. Germline CDR1 reads MGHRA; CDR2 reads YSYEKL. Trimming pared 0 bases from V and 7 bases from J, leaving 12 bases between. This CDR3 contains 14 residues. CDR3 residues: CASSQDGRWGEAFF. The CDR3 DNA reads TGCGCCAGCAGCCAAGATGGCAGGTGGGGTGAAGCTTTCTTT.